These T cell receptor beta chains were read from a single sample in a study of T cells after yellow fever vaccination. TCRdb itself ran the 5' RACE reads through MiXCR, one entry per CDR3 protein. The sample lists hundreds of thousands of distinct CDR3 sequences, 9% to 15% seen once, with around 14% in the top ten. Material: PBMCs, obtained on the day of the yellow fever booster vaccination. These receptors came from a man aged 30 to 39 who received the YFV17D yellow fever vaccine. CDR3s include the opening cysteine and the closing phenylalanine or tryptophan. Each record gives: D gene, clone size, J gene, V gene, CDR3 protein, CDR3 DNA. The D gene is left open where the match is weak. The listing skips clone size in some rows; elsewhere it reads once, few, many or a size class.

-	few	TRBJ1-1	TRBV20-1	CSASEGNTEAFF	TGCAGTGCTAGTGAGGGTAACACTGAAGCTTTCTTT
-	few	TRBJ2-7	TRBV7-6	CASSPPAGEEQYF	TGTGCCAGCAGCCCCCCCGCAGGGGAAGAGCAGTACTTC
TRBD2	-	TRBJ2-6	TRBV27	CASSWTSGRVSGANVLTF	TGTGCCAGCAGCTGGACTAGCGGGAGGGTGTCTGGGGCCAACGTCCTGACTTTC
TRBD2	-	TRBJ2-7	TRBV7-2	CASSFIISGSSYEQYF	TGTGCCAGCAGCTTTATCATTAGCGGGAGCTCCTACGAGCAGTACTTC
-	-	TRBJ1-1	TRBV5-4	CASSPPGAGTTTEAFF	TGTGCCAGCAGCCCACCGGGAGCGGGGACGACTACTGAAGCTTTCTTT
TRBD1	-	TRBJ1-2	TRBV20-1	CSASGTGIYNYGYTF	TGCAGTGCCTCGGGGACAGGCATATATAACTATGGCTACACCTTC
TRBD1	-	TRBJ2-5	TRBV12-3/TRBV12-4	CASRTGTDPQETQYF	TGTGCCAGCAGAACTGGGACAGACCCTCAAGAGACCCAGTACTTC
-	-	TRBJ2-7	TRBV10-3	CAISDPRGPSYEQYF	TGTGCCATCAGTGACCCCAGGGGCCCATCCTACGAGCAGTACTTC
TRBD2	-	TRBJ2-1	TRBV12-3/TRBV12-4	CASGSGGRTYNEQFF	TGTGCCAGCGGCTCGGGCGGGAGAACCTACAATGAGCAGTTCTTC
TRBD2	-	TRBJ2-7	TRBV7-2	CASSLAERGTYEQYF	TGTGCCAGCAGCTTAGCCGAGCGGGGGACCTACGAGCAGTACTTC
-	-	TRBJ2-3	TRBV9	CASSVGSFTDTQYF	TGTGCCAGCAGCGTAGGGTCGTTCACAGATACGCAGTATTTT
TRBD2	few	TRBJ2-1	TRBV6-2/TRBV6-3	CASRTDSGRTRTNEQFF	TGTGCCAGCAGGACTGATAGCGGGAGAACTCGTACAAATGAGCAGTTCTTC
-	-	TRBJ2-7	TRBV7-8	CASSLAAGGYEQYF	TGTGCCAGCAGCTTAGCGGCCGGTGGTTACGAGCAGTACTTC
-	-	TRBJ2-7	TRBV20-1	CSARVVGQYEQYF	TGCAGTGCTAGAGTGGTGGGGCAGTACGAGCAGTACTTC
TRBD1	few	TRBJ1-1	TRBV19	CASRHETGTPNTEAFF	TGTGCCAGTAGGCACGAGACAGGGACTCCGAACACTGAAGCTTTCTTT
TRBD1	-	TRBJ2-2	TRBV9	CASSMGQGTGELFF	TGTGCCAGCAGCATGGGACAGGGCACCGGGGAGCTGTTTTTT
-	few	TRBJ2-3	TRBV7-6	CASSRQEADTQYF	TGTGCCAGCAGCCGACAGGAAGCAGATACGCAGTATTTT
TRBD1	-	TRBJ1-2	TRBV28	CASMGVPGQGTSYGYTF	TGTGCCAGCATGGGGGTTCCCGGACAGGGCACGTCCTATGGCTACACCTTC
-	-	TRBJ2-7	TRBV6-2/TRBV6-3	CASSLYGRAYDEQYF	TGTGCCAGCAGCCTTTACGGGAGAGCGTACGACGAGCAGTACTTC
TRBD2	few	TRBJ2-2	TRBV5-1	CASSPYSGRAGGAGELFF	TGCGCCAGCAGCCCCTATAGCGGGAGGGCCGGAGGGGCCGGGGAGCTGTTTTTT
TRBD1	-	TRBJ2-2	TRBV6-2/TRBV6-3	CASSNHRDRGAGELFF	TGTGCCAGCAGCAACCACCGGGACAGGGGTGCCGGGGAGCTGTTTTTT
-	many	TRBJ2-6	TRBV6-2/TRBV6-3	CASSPILYTRGANVLTF	TGTGCCAGCAGCCCGATCCTTTATACTCGGGGGGCCAACGTCCTGACTTTC
TRBD2	few	TRBJ2-3	TRBV20-1	CSAATGTSATDTQYF	TGCAGTGCAGCTACGGGGACTAGTGCGACAGATACGCAGTATTTT
-	few	TRBJ1-6	TRBV20-1	CSARDPLREGDSPLHF	TGCAGTGCTAGAGATCCTCTGAGGGAAGGGGATTCACCCCTCCACTTT
TRBD1	-	TRBJ2-7	TRBV27	CASSFGQGRLYEQYF	TGTGCCAGCAGTTTTGGACAGGGGCGACTCTACGAGCAGTACTTC
TRBD2	few	TRBJ2-1	TRBV29-1	CSVVFSGRSYNEQFF	TGCAGCGTTGTGTTTAGCGGGAGATCCTACAATGAGCAGTTCTTC
TRBD1	few	TRBJ2-7	TRBV28	CASSLGTGAYYEQYF	TGTGCCAGCAGTCTTGGGACAGGGGCCTACTACGAGCAGTACTTC
-	many	TRBJ1-5	TRBV12-3/TRBV12-4	CASRVGNQPQHF	TGTGCCAGCAGGGTGGGCAATCAGCCCCAGCATTTT
-	few	TRBJ1-1	TRBV21-1	CASSNRRPTGAFF	TGTGCCAGCAGCAACCGACGCCCGACCGGAGCTTTCTTT
-	few	TRBJ2-1	TRBV5-4	CASSLDTGFDEQFF	TGTGCCAGCAGCTTGGATACAGGGTTCGATGAGCAGTTCTTC
-	many	TRBJ1-1	TRBV12-3/TRBV12-4	CASSSQWGSTEAFF	TGTGCCAGCAGTTCCCAGTGGGGATCGACTGAAGCTTTCTTT
-	few	TRBJ1-1	TRBV7-8	CASSTKGWGNTEAFF	TGTGCCAGCAGCACAAAAGGGTGGGGGAACACTGAAGCTTTCTTT
TRBD1	-	TRBJ1-2	TRBV15	CATSIGGNYGYTF	TGTGCCACCAGCATAGGGGGCAACTATGGCTACACCTTC
TRBD2	few	TRBJ2-1	TRBV20-1	CSAPRPSGRMNEQFF	TGCAGTGCCCCCCGGCCTAGCGGGAGAATGAATGAGCAGTTCTTC
-	-	TRBJ2-3	TRBV24-1	CATSGTSRDTQYF	TGTGCCACCAGTGGGACTTCCCGGGATACGCAGTATTTT
-	-	TRBJ1-4	TRBV18	CASSQGDKEKLFF	TGTGCCAGCTCACAGGGGGATAAAGAAAAACTGTTTTTT
TRBD2	-	TRBJ2-1	TRBV12-3/TRBV12-4	CASSHRGSLFSYNEQFF	TGTGCCAGCAGTCATCGCGGGAGCCTATTCTCCTACAATGAGCAGTTCTTC
TRBD1	-	TRBJ2-1	TRBV5-4	CASSVDQGVSYNEQFF	TGTGCCAGCAGCGTCGATCAGGGGGTTTCCTACAATGAGCAGTTCTTC
-	-	TRBJ2-7	TRBV2	CASISRNWTAYEQYF	TGTGCCAGCATCTCGAGGAATTGGACGGCCTACGAGCAGTACTTC
TRBD1	many	TRBJ2-5	TRBV6-1	CASSPLGQQETQYF	TGTGCCAGCAGCCCCTTGGGACAGCAAGAGACCCAGTACTTC
-	few	TRBJ2-1	TRBV11-2	CASSLEVWYEQFF	TGTGCCAGCAGCCTAGAGGTGTGGTATGAGCAGTTCTTC
-	-	TRBJ2-3	TRBV18	CASSSPQNTQYF	TGTGCCAGCTCGTCCCCCCAAAATACGCAGTATTTT
-	many	TRBJ2-7	TRBV20-1	CSARPSRSSYEQYF	TGCAGTGCTAGGCCCAGCAGAAGCTCCTACGAGCAGTACTTC
-	-	TRBJ2-7	TRBV11-2	CASSLEASSYEQYF	TGTGCCAGCAGCTTAGAGGCCAGCAGCTACGAGCAGTACTTC
-	few	TRBJ2-1	TRBV1	CTSSHSLIGTSGAPSYNEQFF	TGCACCAGCAGCCATTCCCTCATTGGGACTAGCGGGGCCCCTTCCTACAATGAGCAGTTCTTC
-	-	TRBJ2-5	TRBV15	CATSPGVETQYF	TGTGCCACCTCCCCAGGGGTGGAGACCCAGTACTTC
-	many	TRBJ2-2	TRBV7-9	CASSFRLGNTGELFF	TGTGCCAGCAGCTTCCGACTAGGAAACACCGGGGAGCTGTTTTTT
TRBD1	-	TRBJ2-5	TRBV7-9	CASRPGGLQETQYF	TGTGCCAGCAGGCCAGGGGGCCTACAAGAGACCCAGTACTTC
-	many	TRBJ1-1	TRBV5-6	CASSHDRDTEAFF	TGTGCCAGCAGCCACGACAGAGACACTGAAGCTTTCTTT
TRBD2	-	TRBJ2-1	TRBV6-1	CASSNTLAGASYNEQFF	TGTGCCAGCAGCAACACCCTAGCGGGGGCTTCCTACAATGAGCAGTTCTTC
TRBD2	-	TRBJ2-5	TRBV12-3/TRBV12-4	CASRGLAQETQYF	TGTGCCAGCAGGGGACTAGCTCAAGAGACCCAGTACTTC
-	-	TRBJ2-7	TRBV7-2	CASSRTRGGGSSYEQYF	TGTGCCAGCAGCCGTACTCGAGGGGGCGGGAGCTCCTACGAGCAGTACTTC
-	-	TRBJ1-1	TRBV7-2	CASSLAGGMNTEAFF	TGTGCCAGCAGCTTAGCGGGGGGGATGAACACTGAAGCTTTCTTT
-	few	TRBJ2-7	TRBV5-1	CASSLGQDIYEQYF	TGCGCCAGCAGCTTGGGACAGGACATCTACGAGCAGTACTTC
-	-	TRBJ2-5	TRBV7-9	CASSSRDKRETQYF	TGTGCCAGCAGCTCCCGGGACAAGAGGGAGACCCAGTACTTC
TRBD1	-	TRBJ2-7	TRBV5-1	CASRWGQGADNTYEQYF	TGCGCCAGCAGGTGGGGACAGGGGGCCGACAATACCTACGAGCAGTACTTC
TRBD2	few	TRBJ2-1	TRBV25-1	CASSEAPTTSGGDHSYNEQFF	TGTGCCAGCAGTGAAGCTCCAACGACTAGCGGGGGAGACCACTCCTACAATGAGCAGTTCTTC
-	many	TRBJ2-7	TRBV15	CATAPTPHLVDEQYF	TGTGCCACCGCGCCCACCCCACATCTGGTAGACGAGCAGTACTTC
TRBD1	-	TRBJ2-7	TRBV7-2	CASSLYGTGGYEQYF	TGTGCCAGCAGCTTATATGGGACAGGGGGCTACGAGCAGTACTTC